The TCR beta chain described here comes from a study of T cells expressing NK-cell markers. Looking at the study overall: The authors derived TCR beta repertoires from sorted CD3+CD56+NKG2C+, CD3+CD56+NKG2C- and CD3+CD56-NKG2C+ T cells. The study sequenced eight donors, seven HCMV-seropositive and one seronegative.

From germline, CDR1 is MNHNY and CDR2 SVGAGI (reference sequence). This CDR3 has 13 residues. As concerns this clonotype: The antigen is not known.

Study-wide results and limits: The CD3+CD56-NKG2C+ fraction was also led by these clonotypes in several donors.

One entry per CDR3 protein, without DNA, is what TCRdb gives after re-calling the 5' RACE reads. The sample table includes 200,000 to 300,000 distinct CDR3 sequences. The receptor was derived from a woman aged 18-69 years in good health. The specimen sequenced was blood T cells: a sorted CD56 or NKG2C T cell subset, CD4+ or CD8+ T cells, or bulk PBMC T cells (not recorded which). The chain couples TRBV6-6 to TRBJ2-7. The CDR3 loop reads CASSRTRSYEQYF.